The 10 T cell receptor beta chains below all came from one sample that was sequenced in a study of Ad26.COV2.S vaccination and SARS-CoV-2 variants. Sequencing was performed with immunoSEQ multiplex PCR; in TCRdb, only in-frame clones are kept and a portion is missing. The top ten hold about 2.5% of the sample, which has over 400,000 clones, roughly 89% seen once. Treatment specified: around 19 received Ad26.COV2.S at low or high dose, single or two shots; about 5 received placebo; per-sample allocation not given. After the first vaccine or placebo injection, samples were drawn on day 63. The sample in question was peripheral blood, obtained in a trial of Ad26.COV2.S vaccine versus placebo. The receptors were gathered from a person aged 18-65 years who received the Ad26.COV2.S COVID-19 vaccine or a placebo.

The chain carries TRBV5-1 and TRBJ2-3; D is undetermined. V lost 3 bases to trimming and J lost 4 bases, with 15 bases between them. This CDR3 spans 15 amino acids. Germline V gives CDR1 SGHRS, CDR2 YFSETQ. The CDR3 region has the DNA TGCGCCAGCAGCTCAAATCCGGGTGATCCAGATACGCAGTATTTT. It translates to CASSSNPGDPDTQYF.

The rearrangement links TRBV11-2 to TRBJ1-4; 7 bases map to TRBD1. V shed 4 bases and J 6 bases; nucleotides not matched to a gene: 5. CDR3 length: 14 residues. The V gene's germline CDR1 is SGHAT and CDR2 FQNNGV. The CDR3 spells CASSSRGVDEKLFF. The CDR3, as DNA: TGTGCCAGCAGCTCCAGGGGGGTAGATGAAAAACTGTTTTTT.

The chain recombines TRBV4-3 with TRBJ2-1, with D unresolved. Looked up from germline, CDR1 is LGHNA and CDR2 is YSLEER. The CDR3 sequence is 12 residues long. V lost 2 bases and J 9 bases, leaving 8 bases between the germline ends. The DNA for the CDR3 is TGCGCCAGCAGCCAACTCCGCGGTGAGCAGTTCTTC. Its protein is CASSQLRGEQFF.

This clone was observed a single time. The chain has TRBV27 and TRBJ2-5, with a weak D call TRBD2 (7 bases). Trimming removed 5 bases from V and 0 bases from J, with 13 bases in between. The CDR3 has 15 residues. The V gene's germline CDR1 is MNHEY and CDR2 SMNVEV (reference sequence). The CDR3 is CASSLGGENQETQYF. CDR3 DNA sequence: TGTGCCAGCAGTCTAGGGGGGGAGAACCAAGAGACCCAGTACTTC.

This chain joins TRBV30 and TRBJ2-1; TRBD1 is a possible D gene (6 bases). Trimming pared 3 bases from V and 13 bases from J, leaving 13 bases between. CDR1 and CDR2 (germline): GTSNPN, SVGIG (reference sequence). This CDR3 is built from 11 residues. This CDR3 reads CAWSLGHLQFF. In DNA form, the CDR3 reads TGTGCCTGGAGCTTGGGACACCTACAGTTCTTC.

The chain joins TRBV7-9 to TRBJ1-4; D gene uncertain. CDR3 length: 14 amino acids. Trimming stripped 4 bases from V and 4 bases from J, with 10 bases between. Germline loops: CDR1 SEHNR, CDR2 FQNEAQ (reference sequence). The CDR3 loop reads CASSYSFDNEKLFF. DNA for the CDR3: TGTGCCAGCAGCTACAGTTTTGATAATGAAAAACTGTTTTTT.

DNA for the CDR3: TGTGCCAGCAGCTTGATGGGGACAGGGGTTTTCACTGAAGCTTTCTTT. This gives the protein CASSLMGTGVFTEAFF. This chain joins TRBV5-4 and TRBJ1-1; TRBD1 matches 10 bases. The V gene's germline CDR1 is SGHNT and CDR2 YYREEE (reference sequence). The CDR3 is 16 residues long. After removal of 1 base from V and 4 bases from J, the junction contained 7 bases not matched to a gene.

This chain links TRBV11-2 with TRBJ2-3, with 8 bases aligning to TRBD2. The germline V gene has CDR1 SGHAT and CDR2 FQNNGV. V shed 5 bases and J 3 bases; nucleotides not matched to a gene: 13. This CDR3 is built from 17 residues. Here the CDR3 DNA reads TGTGCCAGCAGCGAAGGGGTTTTAGCGGGGTCGACAGATACGCAGTATTTT. Translation gives CASSEGVLAGSTDTQYF.

The CDR3 protein is CASSQLLAGAFF. CDR3 nucleotides: TGTGCCAGCAGCCAACTTCTAGCTGGGGCTTTCTTT. The gene calls are TRBV13 and TRBJ1-1; the D is unclear. Trimming pared 5 bases from V and 11 bases from J, leaving 15 bases between. The CDR3 totals 12 residues. CDR1 is PRHDT, CDR2 FYEKMQ, per germline (reference sequence).

The rearrangement uses TRBV15 and TRBJ2-1; D possibly matches TRBD1 or TRBD2 (5 bases each). V was cut by 2 bases and J by 0 bases, with 14 bases left in between. This CDR3 has 17 residues. Germline V gene data show CDR1 as LNHNV and CDR2 as YYDKDF (reference sequence). In DNA form, the CDR3 reads TGTGCCACCAGCAGAACAGGACCGGGATCCTCCTACAATGAGCAGTTCTTC. It translates to CATSRTGPGSSYNEQFF.